The source of this T cell receptor beta chain is a study of blood T cells in healthy people across ages. Study summary: Template switching recovered approximately one barcoded beta molecule for every two T cells.

Concerning this clonotype itself: Its antigen is currently unknown.

With V trimmed by 4 bases and J by 5 bases, 9 bases remained unmatched. The CDR3 length is 15 residues. The study's findings and limits: TCR beta diversity tracked closely with naive T cell percentage. With unsorted PBMCs, a conclusive comparison of naive versus antigen-experienced cells was not possible.

Ranging in age from about 6 to 95, the donors were healthy Caucasian individuals from Russia. Combining a sample-barcoded 5' primer with a J-beta primer mix, a second PCR ran for about 6 to 12 cycles. TCRdb re-called the 5' RACE reads through MiXCR, storing one row per CDR3 protein. The sample contains 1.5 million to 2 million distinct CDR3 sequences, approximately 30% of which appear only once. The sequence was collected from a young woman in good health. The gene calls are TRBV12-3 or TRBV12-4 and TRBJ2-7; 9 bases agree with TRBD2. The sequenced sample consisted of blood. The CDR3 sequence is CASSSSAGGPHEQYF. CDR3 coding DNA: TGTGCCAGCAGTTCTAGCGCGGGAGGGCCTCACGAGCAGTACTTC.